This T cell receptor (beta chain) was obtained from a study of CD8 T cells in Susac syndrome. Whole-study context: Patients with Susac syndrome, at blood draw, were therapy-naive, on corticosteroids, or on intravenous immunoglobulin alone. Study results and limitations: The authors found around 17 Susac-specific public clones in total CD8+ repertoires and four to six in CD8+ TEMRA repertoires. The study recognized that the number of individuals in its TCR sequencing and HLA analysis was relatively small.

An input of roughly 0.45 to 1 ug of RNA was subjected to reverse transcription using random hexamers. Amplification of TCR beta CDR3 used immunoSEQ multiplex PCR across 54 Vbeta and 13 Jbeta. TCRdb reprocessed the immunoSEQ multiplex PCR reads via MiXCR and lists one record per CDR3 protein. The sample lists 70,000 to 100,000 distinct CDR3 sequences; 95% to 96% were seen once. About this clonotype: Its target is unknown.

The trim removed 3 bases at V and 5 bases at J, leaving 14 bases unmatched. This CDR3 comprises 16 residues. CDR1 and CDR2 (germline): DFQATT, SNEGSKA (reference sequence). The TCR comes from a human donor with Susac syndrome. The specimen sequenced was CD8+ T cells from PBMCs. V and J are TRBV20-1 and TRBJ2-5; 8 bases align to TRBD2. CDR3 protein: CSARPMYGRADETQYF. The CDR3, as DNA: TGCAGTGCTAGGCCTATGTACGGGAGGGCGGATGAGACCCAGTACTTC.